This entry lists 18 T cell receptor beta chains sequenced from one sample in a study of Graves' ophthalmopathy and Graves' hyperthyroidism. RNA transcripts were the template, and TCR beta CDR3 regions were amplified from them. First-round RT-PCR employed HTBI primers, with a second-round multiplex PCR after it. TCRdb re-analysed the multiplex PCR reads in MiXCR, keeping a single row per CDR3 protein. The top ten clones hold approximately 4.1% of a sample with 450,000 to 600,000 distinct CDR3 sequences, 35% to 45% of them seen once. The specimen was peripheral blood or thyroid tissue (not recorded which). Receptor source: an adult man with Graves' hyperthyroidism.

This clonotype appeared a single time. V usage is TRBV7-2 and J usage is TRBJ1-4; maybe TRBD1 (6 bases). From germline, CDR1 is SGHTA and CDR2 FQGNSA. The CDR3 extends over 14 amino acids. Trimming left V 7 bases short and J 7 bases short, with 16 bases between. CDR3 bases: TGTGCCAGCACCAGAGGGGGGGGATCTGAAAAACTGTTTTTT. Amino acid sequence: CASTRGGGSEKLFF.

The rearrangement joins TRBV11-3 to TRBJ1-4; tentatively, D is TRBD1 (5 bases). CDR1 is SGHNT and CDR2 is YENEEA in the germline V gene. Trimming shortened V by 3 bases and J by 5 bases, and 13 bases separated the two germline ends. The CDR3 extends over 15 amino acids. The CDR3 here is CASSFQFSGNEKLFF. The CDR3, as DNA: TGTGCCAGCAGCTTTCAGTTTTCAGGGAATGAAAAACTGTTTTTT. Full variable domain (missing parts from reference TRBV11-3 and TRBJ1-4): EAGVVQSPRYKIIEKKQPVAFWCNPISGHNTLYWYLQNLGQGPELLIRYENEEAVDDSQLPKDRFSAERLKGVDSTLKIQPAELGDSAVYLCASSFQFSGNEKLFFGSGTQLSVL.

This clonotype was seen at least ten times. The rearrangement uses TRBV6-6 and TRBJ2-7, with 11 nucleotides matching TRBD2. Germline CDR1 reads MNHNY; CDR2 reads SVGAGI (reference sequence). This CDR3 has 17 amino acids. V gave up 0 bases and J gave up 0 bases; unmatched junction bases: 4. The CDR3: CASSYSKTSGSSYEQYF. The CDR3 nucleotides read TGTGCCAGCAGTTACTCGAAAACTAGCGGGAGCTCCTACGAGCAGTACTTC.

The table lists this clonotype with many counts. DNA of the CDR3: TGCAGCGTTGTTGACAGCTACTCCCTCTATGGCTACACCTTC. It specifies CSVVDSYSLYGYTF. V usage is TRBV29-1 and J usage is TRBJ1-2, with D possibly TRBD1 on 5 matching bases. Germline CDR1 reads SQVTM; CDR2 reads ANQGSEA. This CDR3 spans 14 amino acids. The ends were cut back, 4 bases at V and 4 bases at J, with 16 bases in the middle.

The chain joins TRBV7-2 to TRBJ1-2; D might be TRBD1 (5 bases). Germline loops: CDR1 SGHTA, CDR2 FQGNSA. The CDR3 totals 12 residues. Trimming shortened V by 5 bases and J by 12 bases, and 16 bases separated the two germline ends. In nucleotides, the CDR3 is TGTGCCAGCAGCCAAGGAGGAGGGGTCGACACCTTC. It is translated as CASSQGGGVDTF.

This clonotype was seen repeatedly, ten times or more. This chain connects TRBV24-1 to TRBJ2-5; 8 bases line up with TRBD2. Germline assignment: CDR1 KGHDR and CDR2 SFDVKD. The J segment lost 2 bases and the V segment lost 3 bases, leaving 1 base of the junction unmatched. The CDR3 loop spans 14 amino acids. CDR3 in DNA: TGTGCCACCAGTGATGAGCGGGGGCAAGAGACCCAGTACTTC. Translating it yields CATSDERGQETQYF.

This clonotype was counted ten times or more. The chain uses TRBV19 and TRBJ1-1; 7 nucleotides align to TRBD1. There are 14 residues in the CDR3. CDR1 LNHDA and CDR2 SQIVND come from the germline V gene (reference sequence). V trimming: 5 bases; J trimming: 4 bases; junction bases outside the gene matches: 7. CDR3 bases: TGTGCCAGTAGTGACCGGGACAGACGCACTGAAGCTTTCTTT. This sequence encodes CASSDRDRRTEAFF.

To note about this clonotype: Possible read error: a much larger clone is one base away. In nucleotides, the CDR3 is TGTGCCAGCAGCTTAGCGAGCGGGGCCATCACTGAAGCTTCCTTT. Protein sequence: CASSLASGAITEASF. V is TRBV7-3 and J is TRBJ1-1, with a possible D match to TRBD1 (5 bases). CDR3 length: 15 residues. CDR1 and CDR2 from the germline V gene are SGHTA and FQGTGA.

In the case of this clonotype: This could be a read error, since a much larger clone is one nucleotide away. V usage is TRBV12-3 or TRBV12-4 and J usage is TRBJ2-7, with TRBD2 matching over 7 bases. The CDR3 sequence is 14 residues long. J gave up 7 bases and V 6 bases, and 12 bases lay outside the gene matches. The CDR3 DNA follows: TGTGCCAGCAGGGGGACTATCGGGGTTAGTGAGCAGTACTTC. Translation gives CASRGTIGVSEQYF.

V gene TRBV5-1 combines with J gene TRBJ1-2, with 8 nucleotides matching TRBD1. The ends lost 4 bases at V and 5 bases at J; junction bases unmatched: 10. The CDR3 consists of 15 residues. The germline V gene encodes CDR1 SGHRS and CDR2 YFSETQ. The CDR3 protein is CASSAGTGLGYGYTF. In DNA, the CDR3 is TGCGCCAGCAGCGCCGGGACAGGACTGGGATATGGCTACACCTTC.

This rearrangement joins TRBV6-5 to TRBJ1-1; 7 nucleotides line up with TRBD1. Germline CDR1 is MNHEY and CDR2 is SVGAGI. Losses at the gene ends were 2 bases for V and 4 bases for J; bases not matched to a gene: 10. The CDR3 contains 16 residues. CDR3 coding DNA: TGTGCCAGCAGTTACCTCTCTACAGGGGAGGTCACTGAAGCTTTCTTT. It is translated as CASSYLSTGEVTEAFF.

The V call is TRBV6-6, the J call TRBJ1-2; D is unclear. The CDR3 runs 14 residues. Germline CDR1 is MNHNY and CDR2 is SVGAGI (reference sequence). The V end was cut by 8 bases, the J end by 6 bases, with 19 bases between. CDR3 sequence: CASSPSNYLDGYTF. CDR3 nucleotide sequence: TGTGCCAGCTCGCCATCTAACTACCTAGATGGCTACACCTTC.

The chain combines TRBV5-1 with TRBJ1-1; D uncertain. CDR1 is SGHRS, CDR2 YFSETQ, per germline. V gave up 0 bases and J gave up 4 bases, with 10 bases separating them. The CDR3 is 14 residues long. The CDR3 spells CASSLDGVSTEAFF. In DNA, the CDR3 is TGCGCCAGCAGCTTGGACGGGGTGAGCACTGAAGCTTTCTTT.

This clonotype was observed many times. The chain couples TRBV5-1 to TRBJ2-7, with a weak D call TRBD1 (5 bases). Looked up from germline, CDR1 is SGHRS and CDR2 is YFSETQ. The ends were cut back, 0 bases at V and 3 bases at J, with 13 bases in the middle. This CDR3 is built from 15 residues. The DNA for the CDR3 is TGCGCCAGCAGCTTGGCCAAGGGGCGTATCTACGAGCAGTACTTC. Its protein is CASSLAKGRIYEQYF.

In nucleotides, the CDR3 is TGTGCCATCAGTGGGACTAGCCAAGAGACCCAGCATTTT. Protein sequence: CAISGTSQETQHF. The chain links TRBV10-3 to TRBJ1-5; D unresolved. Trimming stripped 4 bases from V and 11 bases from J, with 15 bases between. The CDR3 runs 13 residues. Germline lookup yields CDR1 ENHRY and CDR2 SYGVKD.

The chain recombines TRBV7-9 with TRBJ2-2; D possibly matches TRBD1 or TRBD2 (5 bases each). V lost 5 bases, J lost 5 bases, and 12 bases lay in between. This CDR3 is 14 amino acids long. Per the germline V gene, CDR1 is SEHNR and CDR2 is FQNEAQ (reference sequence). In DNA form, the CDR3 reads TGTGCCAGCAGCACCTCATGGGGGACCGGGGAGCTGTTTTTT. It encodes CASSTSWGTGELFF.

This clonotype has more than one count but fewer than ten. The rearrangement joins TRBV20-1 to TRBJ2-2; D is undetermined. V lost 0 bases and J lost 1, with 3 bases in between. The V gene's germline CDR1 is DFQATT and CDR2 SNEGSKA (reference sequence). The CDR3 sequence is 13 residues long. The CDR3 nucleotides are TGCAGTGCTAGAGATATGAACACCGGGGAGCTGTTTTTT. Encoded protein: CSARDMNTGELFF.

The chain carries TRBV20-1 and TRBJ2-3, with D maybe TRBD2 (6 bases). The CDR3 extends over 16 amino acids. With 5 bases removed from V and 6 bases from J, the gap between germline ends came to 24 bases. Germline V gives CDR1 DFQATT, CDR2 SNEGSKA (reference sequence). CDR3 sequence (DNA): TGCAGTGCTGGCACGGGAGACATCAGGGCTGGGGATACGCAGTATTTT. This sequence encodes CSAGTGDIRAGDTQYF.